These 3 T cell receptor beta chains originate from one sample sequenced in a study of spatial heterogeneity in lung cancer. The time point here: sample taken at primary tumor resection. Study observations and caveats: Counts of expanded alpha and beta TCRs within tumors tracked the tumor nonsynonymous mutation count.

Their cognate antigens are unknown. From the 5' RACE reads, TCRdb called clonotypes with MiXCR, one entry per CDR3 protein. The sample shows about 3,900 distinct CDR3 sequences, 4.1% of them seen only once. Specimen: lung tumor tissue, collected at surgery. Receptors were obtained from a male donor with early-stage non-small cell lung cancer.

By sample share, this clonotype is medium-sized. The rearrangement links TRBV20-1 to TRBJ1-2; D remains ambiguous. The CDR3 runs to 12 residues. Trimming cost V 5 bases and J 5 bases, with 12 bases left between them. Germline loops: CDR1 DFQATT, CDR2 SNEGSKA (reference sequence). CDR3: CSAPRVGYGYTF. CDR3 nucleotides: TGCAGTGCTCCGCGGGTTGGGTATGGCTACACCTTC.

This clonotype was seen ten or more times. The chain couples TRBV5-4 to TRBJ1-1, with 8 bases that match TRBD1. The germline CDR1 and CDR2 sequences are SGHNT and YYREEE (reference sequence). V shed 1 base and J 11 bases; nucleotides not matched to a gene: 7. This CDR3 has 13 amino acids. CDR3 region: CASSLRTGLFAFF. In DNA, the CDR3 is TGTGCCAGCAGCTTGAGGACAGGGCTTTTTGCTTTCTTT. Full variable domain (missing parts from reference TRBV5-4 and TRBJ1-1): ETGVTQSPTHLIKTRGQQVTLRCSSQSGHNTVSWYQQALGQGPQFIFQYYREEENGRGNFPPRFSGLQFPNYSSELNVNALELDDSALYLCASSLRTGLFAFFGQGTRLTVV.

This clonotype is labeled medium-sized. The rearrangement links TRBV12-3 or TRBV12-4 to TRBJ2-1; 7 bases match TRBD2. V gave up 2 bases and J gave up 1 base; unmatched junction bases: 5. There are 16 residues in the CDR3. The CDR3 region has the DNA TGTGCCAGCAGTTTAAGAGGGAGGGGTTCCTACAATGAGCAGTTCTTC. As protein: CASSLRGRGSYNEQFF.